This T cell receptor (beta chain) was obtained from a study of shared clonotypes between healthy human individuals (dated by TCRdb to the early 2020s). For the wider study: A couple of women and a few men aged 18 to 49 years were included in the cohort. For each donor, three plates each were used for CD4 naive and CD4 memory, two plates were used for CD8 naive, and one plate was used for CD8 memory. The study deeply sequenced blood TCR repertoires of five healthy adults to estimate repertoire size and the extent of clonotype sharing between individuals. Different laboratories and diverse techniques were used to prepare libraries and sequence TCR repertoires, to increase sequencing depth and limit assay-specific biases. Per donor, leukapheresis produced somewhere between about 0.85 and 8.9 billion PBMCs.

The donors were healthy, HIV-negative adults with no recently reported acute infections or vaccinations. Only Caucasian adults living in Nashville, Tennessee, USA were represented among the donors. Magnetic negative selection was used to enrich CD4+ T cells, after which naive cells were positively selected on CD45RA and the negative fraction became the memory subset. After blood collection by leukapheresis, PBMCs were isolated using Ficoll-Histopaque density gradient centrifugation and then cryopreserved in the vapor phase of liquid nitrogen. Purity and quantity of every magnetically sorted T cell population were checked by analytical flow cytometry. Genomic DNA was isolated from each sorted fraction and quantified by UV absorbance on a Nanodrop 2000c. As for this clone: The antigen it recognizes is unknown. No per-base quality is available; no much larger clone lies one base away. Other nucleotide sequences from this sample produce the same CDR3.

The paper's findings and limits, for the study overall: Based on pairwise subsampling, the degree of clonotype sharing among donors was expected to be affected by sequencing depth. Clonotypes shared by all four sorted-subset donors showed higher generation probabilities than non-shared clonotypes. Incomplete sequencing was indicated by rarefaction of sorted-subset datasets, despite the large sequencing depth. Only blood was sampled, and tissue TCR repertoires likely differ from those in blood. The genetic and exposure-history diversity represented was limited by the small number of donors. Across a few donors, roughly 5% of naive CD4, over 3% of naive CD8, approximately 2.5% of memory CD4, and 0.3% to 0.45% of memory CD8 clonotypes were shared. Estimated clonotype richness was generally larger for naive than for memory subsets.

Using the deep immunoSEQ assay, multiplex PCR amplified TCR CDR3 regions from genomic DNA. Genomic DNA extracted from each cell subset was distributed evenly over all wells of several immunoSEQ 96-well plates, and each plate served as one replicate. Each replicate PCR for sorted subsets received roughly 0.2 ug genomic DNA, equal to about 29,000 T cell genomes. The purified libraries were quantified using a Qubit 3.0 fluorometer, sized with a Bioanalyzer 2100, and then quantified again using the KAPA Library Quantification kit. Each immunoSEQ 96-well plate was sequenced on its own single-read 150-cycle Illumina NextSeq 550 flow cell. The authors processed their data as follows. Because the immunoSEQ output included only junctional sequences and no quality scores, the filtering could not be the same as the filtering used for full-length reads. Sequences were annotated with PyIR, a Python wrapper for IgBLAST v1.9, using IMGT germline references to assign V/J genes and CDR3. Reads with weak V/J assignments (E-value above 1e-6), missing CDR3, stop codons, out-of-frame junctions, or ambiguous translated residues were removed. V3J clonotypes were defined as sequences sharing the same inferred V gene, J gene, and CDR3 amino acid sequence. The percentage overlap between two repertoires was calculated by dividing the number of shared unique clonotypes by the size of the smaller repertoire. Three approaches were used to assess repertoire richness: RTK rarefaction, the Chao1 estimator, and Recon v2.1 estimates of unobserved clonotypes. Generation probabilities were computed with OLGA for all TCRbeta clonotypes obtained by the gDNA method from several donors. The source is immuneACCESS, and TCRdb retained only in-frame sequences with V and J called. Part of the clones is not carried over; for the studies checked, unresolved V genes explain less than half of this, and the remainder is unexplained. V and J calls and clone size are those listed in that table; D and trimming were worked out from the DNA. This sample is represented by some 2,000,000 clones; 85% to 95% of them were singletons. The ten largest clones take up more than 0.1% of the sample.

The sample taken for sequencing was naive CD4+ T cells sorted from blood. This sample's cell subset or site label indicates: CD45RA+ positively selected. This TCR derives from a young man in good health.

The DNA sequence reads TGTGCCAGCAGCCGACAGGGTTCCTCCTACGAGCAGTACTTC. Its protein is CASSRQGSSYEQYF. This receptor chain uses TRBV5-6 and TRBJ2-7; 7 central bases correspond to TRBD1. The germline V gene specifies SGHDT as CDR1 and YYEEEE as CDR2. Reading from cysteine to phenylalanine, the CDR3 counts 14 amino acids. Here the CDR3 DNA is all that survives: 42 bases in frame from base 1. Trimming takes 4 bases off V and 0 bases off J; junction bases not matched to a gene: 4.